This is a list of T cell receptor beta chains from one sample in a study of CD4 T cells in relation to SARS-CoV-2 and coronaviruses. TCRdb's copy holds only in-frame clones and misses some; the assay was immunoSEQ multiplex PCR. Of 55,000 to 75,000 clones listed, about 87% are singletons. The source material was memory CD4+ T cells from PBMCs. The source of these receptors is a human donor in good health. The CDR3 runs from the conserved cysteine through the conserved F or W. The D gene is left open where the match is weak. Clone size is shown for a subset of rows, as once, few, many or a class of expanded clone.

J: TRBJ1-6; size: .; D: .; V: TRBV12-5; CDR3: CARRSSYNSPLHF; DNA: TGTGCTAGGAGGAGCTCCTATAATTCACCCCTCCACTTT
J: TRBJ1-3; size: .; D: .; V: TRBV28; CDR3: CASRGTAGNTIYF; DNA: TGTGCCAGTCGCGGGACCGCTGGAAACACCATATATTTT
J: TRBJ1-1; size: few; D: .; V: TRBV5-8; CDR3: CASSLGPMRPEAFF; DNA: TGTGCCAGCAGCTTGGGGCCCATGAGGCCTGAAGCTTTCTTT
J: TRBJ2-3; size: .; D: .; V: TRBV29-1; CDR3: CSVETQADTQYF; DNA: TGCAGCGTTGAAACCCAAGCAGATACGCAGTATTTT
J: TRBJ2-4; size: .; D: .; V: TRBV30; CDR3: CAWSAGLRQKNIQYF; DNA: TGTGCCTGGAGTGCGGGTCTTCGCCAAAAGAACATTCAGTACTTC
J: TRBJ2-5; size: once; D: .; V: TRBV20-1; CDR3: CSARPPETQYF; DNA: TGCAGTGCTAGACCGCCGGAGACCCAGTACTTC
J: TRBJ1-2; size: once; D: .; V: TRBV5-1; CDR3: CASSSIPGSLGGYTF; DNA: TGCGCCAGCAGCTCGATCCCGGGTAGCCTTGGCGGCTACACCTTC
J: TRBJ2-7; size: .; D: TRBD1; V: TRBV27; CDR3: CASSLLGQPLGYEQYF; DNA: TGTGCCAGCAGTTTATTGGGACAGCCCCTGGGGTACGAGCAGTACTTC
J: TRBJ1-4; size: .; D: TRBD1; V: TRBV5-1; CDR3: CASSLGTGGEKLFF; DNA: TGCGCCAGCAGCTTGGGGACAGGGGGTGAAAAACTGTTTTTT
J: TRBJ2-1; size: .; D: .; V: TRBV2; CDR3: CASNIAGAYNEQFF; DNA: TGTGCCAGCAACATCGCCGGGGCGTACAATGAGCAGTTCTTC
J: TRBJ2-2; size: .; D: .; V: TRBV6-5; CDR3: CASTRAVFGELFF; DNA: TGTGCCAGCACCCGAGCGGTCTTCGGGGAGCTGTTTTTT
J: TRBJ2-3; size: .; D: .; V: TRBV18; CDR3: CASSPPQHTDTQYF; DNA: TGTGCCAGCTCACCACCTCAGCACACAGATACGCAGTATTTT
J: TRBJ2-6; size: .; D: TRBD1; V: TRBV5-1; CDR3: CASNGQGAGGANVLTF; DNA: TGCGCCAGCAACGGACAGGGGGCGGGAGGGGCCAACGTCCTGACTTTC
J: TRBJ1-1; size: .; D: .; V: TRBV6-5; CDR3: CASSPKGFANTEAFF; DNA: TGTGCCAGCAGTCCCAAGGGGTTTGCGAACACTGAAGCTTTCTTT
J: TRBJ2-2; size: once; D: .; V: TRBV2; CDR3: CASTRDRSNTGELFF; DNA: TGTGCCAGCACCCGGGATAGGTCGAACACCGGGGAGCTGTTTTTT
J: TRBJ2-7; size: few; D: .; V: TRBV25-1; CDR3: CASSRKNRFYEQYF; DNA: TGTGCCAGCAGTCGTAAGAACAGATTCTACGAGCAGTACTTC
J: TRBJ1-4; size: .; D: TRBD1; V: TRBV10-1; CDR3: CASSESGTGPARREKLFF; DNA: TGCGCCAGCAGTGAGTCAGGGACAGGCCCTGCCCGGCGTGAAAAACTGTTTTTT
J: TRBJ2-7; size: .; D: .; V: TRBV27; CDR3: CASRDRVYEQYF; DNA: TGTGCCAGCCGGGACCGAGTCTACGAGCAGTACTTC
J: TRBJ1-2; size: .; D: TRBD1; V: TRBV6-5; CDR3: CASSKRIDRESGYTF; DNA: TGTGCCAGCAGTAAACGTATTGACAGGGAAAGTGGCTACACCTTC
J: TRBJ1-5; size: .; D: .; V: TRBV6-4; CDR3: CASSEFRDSNQPQHF; DNA: TGTGCCAGCAGTGAATTCCGGGATAGCAATCAGCCCCAGCATTTT
J: TRBJ2-7; size: .; D: .; V: TRBV7-2; CDR3: CASSLALYEQYF; DNA: TGTGCCAGCAGCTTAGCGCTTTACGAGCAGTACTTC
J: TRBJ1-2; size: .; D: .; V: TRBV20-1; CDR3: CSASIQGFYGYTF; DNA: TGCAGTGCTAGTATCCAGGGCTTCTATGGCTACACCTTC
J: TRBJ1-2; size: .; D: .; V: TRBV27; CDR3: CASSTRGDYTF; DNA: TGTGCCAGCAGTACAAGGGGGGACTACACCTTC
J: TRBJ1-3; size: once; D: .; V: TRBV5-1; CDR3: CASSSAGGPRSGNTIYF; DNA: TGCGCCAGCAGCTCAGCCGGGGGGCCTCGCTCTGGAAACACCATATATTTT
J: TRBJ2-7; size: .; D: .; V: TRBV29-1; CDR3: CSGHPGVGSYEQYF; DNA: TGCAGCGGCCACCCAGGGGTGGGCTCCTACGAGCAGTACTTC
J: TRBJ1-6; size: .; D: .; V: TRBV20-1; CDR3: CSASGGQESPLHF; DNA: TGCAGTGCTAGTGGGGGGCAGGAGTCACCCCTCCACTTT
J: TRBJ2-3; size: .; D: .; V: TRBV24-1; CDR3: CATSEGLTDTQYF; DNA: TGTGCCACCAGTGAGGGGCTTACAGATACGCAGTATTTT
J: TRBJ2-1; size: .; D: .; V: TRBV5-1; CDR3: CASSSGPDNEQFF; DNA: TGCGCCAGCAGCTCCGGACCGGACAATGAGCAGTTCTTC
J: TRBJ1-1; size: once; D: TRBD1; V: TRBV9; CDR3: CASSGTGGTEAFF; DNA: TGTGCCAGCAGCGGTACAGGGGGCACTGAAGCTTTCTTT
J: TRBJ1-3; size: .; D: .; V: TRBV6-5; CDR3: CASTYTGNTIYF; DNA: TGTGCCAGCACCTACACTGGAAACACCATATATTTT
J: TRBJ1-3; size: .; D: .; V: TRBV5-1; CDR3: CASSLHQRGGKLGNTIYF; DNA: TGCGCCAGCAGCCTACACCAGCGGGGAGGAAAACTCGGAAACACCATATATTTT
J: TRBJ2-1; size: .; D: .; V: TRBV5-1; CDR3: CASRDPNNEQFF; DNA: TGCGCCAGCAGGGACCCGAACAATGAGCAGTTCTTC
J: TRBJ2-1; size: .; D: .; V: TRBV21-1; CDR3: CASSKAGENTYNEQFF; DNA: TGTGCCAGCAGCAAGGCAGGCGAGAATACCTACAATGAGCAGTTCTTC
J: TRBJ2-3; size: .; D: .; V: TRBV5-4; CDR3: CASSPYWVADTQYF; DNA: TGTGCCAGCAGCCCATACTGGGTTGCAGATACGCAGTATTTT
J: TRBJ1-2; size: .; D: .; V: TRBV7-2; CDR3: CASSLAGGINYGYTF; DNA: TGTGCCAGCAGCTTAGCGGGAGGGATAAACTATGGCTACACCTTC
J: TRBJ2-1; size: .; D: .; V: TRBV11-3; CDR3: CASSPREGRSSYNEQFF; DNA: TGTGCCAGCAGCCCCCGTGAGGGAAGAAGCTCCTACAATGAGCAGTTCTTC
J: TRBJ2-2; size: .; D: .; V: TRBV9; CDR3: CASSERWDGELFF; DNA: TGTGCCAGCAGCGAACGGTGGGACGGGGAGCTGTTTTTT
J: TRBJ2-7; size: .; D: .; V: TRBV5-1; CDR3: CASSLVGVGRRGDEQYF; DNA: TGCGCCAGCAGCTTGGTTGGTGTCGGACGGAGGGGCGACGAGCAGTACTTC
J: TRBJ2-5; size: .; D: TRBD1; V: TRBV7-3; CDR3: CASSHRQGLGETQYF; DNA: TGTGCCAGCAGTCATCGACAGGGGTTAGGAGAGACCCAGTACTTC
J: TRBJ1-2; size: .; D: .; V: TRBV5-1; CDR3: CASSLNSLYGYTF; DNA: TGCGCCAGCAGCTTGAACAGTCTCTATGGCTACACCTTC
J: TRBJ2-1; size: few; D: .; V: TRBV27; CDR3: CASSLSGQGYNEQFF; DNA: TGTGCCAGCAGTTTATCGGGACAAGGATACAATGAGCAGTTCTTC
J: TRBJ1-2; size: .; D: .; V: TRBV27; CDR3: CASSYLNPDRTAFGYTF; DNA: TGTGCCAGCAGTTACCTAAACCCGGACAGAACTGCATTTGGCTACACCTTC
J: TRBJ2-2; size: .; D: TRBD1; V: TRBV7-3; CDR3: CASSLGTGLGELFF; DNA: TGTGCCAGCAGCTTGGGGACAGGGCTCGGGGAGCTGTTTTTT
J: TRBJ2-7; size: .; D: .; V: TRBV5-4; CDR3: CASSKGPSSSSYEQYF; DNA: TGTGCCAGCAGCAAGGGGCCCAGCAGTTCCTCCTACGAGCAGTACTTC
J: TRBJ1-1; size: .; D: .; V: TRBV7-8; CDR3: CASSFLGGTEAFF; DNA: TGTGCCAGCAGCTTTCTCGGCGGGACTGAAGCTTTCTTT
J: TRBJ1-1; size: .; D: TRBD1; V: TRBV2; CDR3: CASSRQGNTEAFF; DNA: TGTGCCAGCAGTCGACAGGGGAACACTGAAGCTTTCTTT
J: TRBJ2-5; size: .; D: TRBD2; V: TRBV5-1; CDR3: CASSSGRASGYQETQYF; DNA: TGCGCCAGCAGCTCGGGTAGGGCTAGCGGGTACCAAGAGACCCAGTACTTC
J: TRBJ1-2; size: .; D: TRBD1; V: TRBV12-3/TRBV12-4; CDR3: CASGGQGGYTF; DNA: TGTGCCAGCGGGGGACAGGGAGGCTACACCTTC
J: TRBJ1-5; size: .; D: .; V: TRBV3-1/TRBV3-2; CDR3: CASSQGAGTQPQHF; DNA: TGTGCCAGCAGCCAAGGGGCAGGCACCCAGCCCCAGCATTTT
J: TRBJ1-6; size: .; D: .; V: TRBV27; CDR3: CASSLPGDSNSPLHF; DNA: TGTGCCAGCAGTTTACCCGGGGATAGTAATTCACCCCTCCACTTT
J: TRBJ1-1; size: once; D: TRBD1; V: TRBV6-5; CDR3: CASNMDRGFTTEAFF; DNA: TGTGCCAGCAATATGGACAGGGGGTTTACCACTGAAGCTTTCTTT
J: TRBJ1-1; size: .; D: .; V: TRBV18; CDR3: CASSPGRDTEAFF; DNA: TGTGCCAGCTCACCAGGCAGGGACACTGAAGCTTTCTTT
J: TRBJ2-5; size: .; D: .; V: TRBV10-1; CDR3: CASSVPGAGETQYF; DNA: TGCGCCAGCAGTGTACCAGGGGCCGGGGAGACCCAGTACTTC